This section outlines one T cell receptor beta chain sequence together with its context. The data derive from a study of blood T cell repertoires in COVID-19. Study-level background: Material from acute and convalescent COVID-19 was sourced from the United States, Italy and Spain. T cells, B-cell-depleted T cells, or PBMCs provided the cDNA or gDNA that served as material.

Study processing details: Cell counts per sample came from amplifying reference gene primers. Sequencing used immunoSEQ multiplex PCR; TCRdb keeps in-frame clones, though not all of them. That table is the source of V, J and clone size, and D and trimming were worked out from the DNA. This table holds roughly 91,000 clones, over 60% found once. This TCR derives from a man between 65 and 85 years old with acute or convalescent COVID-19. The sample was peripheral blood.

The CDR3 DNA reads TGTGCCAGTAACCAACGGGGGTCGAACACCGGGGAGCTGTTTTTT. It specifies CASNQRGSNTGELFF. V gene TRBV19 combines with J gene TRBJ2-2; perhaps TRBD2 as D (6 bases). The V gene's germline CDR1 is LNHDA and CDR2 SQIVND (reference sequence). This CDR3 is 15 amino acids long. V gave up 7 bases and J gave up 0 bases, with 12 bases separating them.